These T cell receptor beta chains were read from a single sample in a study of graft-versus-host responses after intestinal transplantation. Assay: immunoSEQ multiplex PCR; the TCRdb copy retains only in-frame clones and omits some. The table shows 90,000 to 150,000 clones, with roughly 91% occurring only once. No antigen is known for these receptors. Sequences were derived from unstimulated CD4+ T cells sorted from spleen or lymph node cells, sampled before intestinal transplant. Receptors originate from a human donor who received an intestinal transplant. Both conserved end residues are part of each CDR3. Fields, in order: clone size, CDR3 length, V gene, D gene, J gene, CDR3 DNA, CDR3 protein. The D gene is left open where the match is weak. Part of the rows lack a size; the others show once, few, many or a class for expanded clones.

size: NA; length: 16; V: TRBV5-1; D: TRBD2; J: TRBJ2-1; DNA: TGCGCCAGCAGCCGGGGGACTAGCGGGAGGTTAGGTGAGCAGTTCTTC; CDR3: CASSRGTSGRLGEQFF
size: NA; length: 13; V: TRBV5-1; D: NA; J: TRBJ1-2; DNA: TGCGCCAGCAGCTTGGAGCAGGCGGGGGGCTACACCTTC; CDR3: CASSLEQAGGYTF
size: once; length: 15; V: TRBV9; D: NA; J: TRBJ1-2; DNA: TGTGCCAGCACTCTCAACGGGGCAGGGCACTATGGCTACACCTTC; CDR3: CASTLNGAGHYGYTF
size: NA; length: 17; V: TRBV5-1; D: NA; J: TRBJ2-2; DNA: TGCGCCAGCAGCTTGTTGGTGCCGGGAGCGAACACCGGGGAGCTGTTTTTT; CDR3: CASSLLVPGANTGELFF
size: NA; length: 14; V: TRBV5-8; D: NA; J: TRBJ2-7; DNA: TGTGCCAGCAGCTTCGGAGACGGCTACTACGAGCAGTACTTC; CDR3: CASSFGDGYYEQYF
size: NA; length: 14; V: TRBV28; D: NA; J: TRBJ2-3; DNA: TGTGCCAGCACCACTACCCCCCGTTTGGATACGCAGTATTTT; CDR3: CASTTTPRLDTQYF
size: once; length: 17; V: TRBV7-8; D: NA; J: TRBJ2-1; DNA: TGTGCCAGCAGAACCCCGTTCGCCGGGGACGCCAACAATGAGCAGTTCTTC; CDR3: CASRTPFAGDANNEQFF
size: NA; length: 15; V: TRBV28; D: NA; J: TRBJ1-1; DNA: TGTGCCAGCGCTGAACATAAAAAAGGGAACACTGAAGCTTTCTTT; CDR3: CASAEHKKGNTEAFF
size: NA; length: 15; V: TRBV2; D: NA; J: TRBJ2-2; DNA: TGTGCCAGCAAGGGGGGACGACGGGATACCGGGGAGCTGTTTTTT; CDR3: CASKGGRRDTGELFF
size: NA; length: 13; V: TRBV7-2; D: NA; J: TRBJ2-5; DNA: TGTGCCAGCAGCTTAATAATATCGAAGACCCAGTACTTC; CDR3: CASSLIISKTQYF
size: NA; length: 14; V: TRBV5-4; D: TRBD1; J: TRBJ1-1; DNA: TGTGCCAGCAGCTGGGGGACAGGGCGAACTGAAGCTTTCTTT; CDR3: CASSWGTGRTEAFF